Listed below are T cell receptor beta chains from one sample, sequenced in a study of early T cells in non-severe SARS-CoV-2 infection. TCRdb redid the calling of the 5' RACE reads with MiXCR, one entry per CDR3 protein. This table holds fewer than 30,000 distinct CDR3 sequences, roughly 4.2% found once. The specimen sequenced was whole blood. The source of these receptors is an adult who was a healthcare worker with PCR-confirmed SARS-CoV-2 infection or an uninfected control (not recorded which). Both conserved end residues are part of each CDR3. Clone size appears in some rows only: once, few, many, or a class for an expanded clone.

size: many; J: TRBJ2-7; V: TRBV27; CDR3: CASSLSRTQFYEQYF
size: NA; J: TRBJ1-1; V: TRBV7-2; CDR3: CASRLQGTEAFF
size: few; J: TRBJ2-7; V: TRBV20-1; CDR3: CSAPGTVRYEQYF
size: many; J: TRBJ2-1; V: TRBV6-6; CDR3: CATILDGRSYNEQFF
size: NA; J: TRBJ2-1; V: TRBV12-3/TRBV12-4; CDR3: CASSQIKDSYNEQFF
size: many; J: TRBJ1-5; V: TRBV12-3/TRBV12-4; CDR3: CASSPSGALWQPQHF
size: many; J: TRBJ1-2; V: TRBV7-3; CDR3: CASSLKVRYGYTF
size: NA; J: TRBJ2-3; V: TRBV6-4; CDR3: CASSDSGRTDTQYF
size: many; J: TRBJ1-1; V: TRBV9; CDR3: CASSVGPKQGGTEAFF
size: many; J: TRBJ1-6; V: TRBV30; CDR3: CAWRGDSLNSPLHF
size: many; J: TRBJ2-7; V: TRBV4-2; CDR3: CASSQEVWAGQYF
size: many; J: TRBJ2-1; V: TRBV15; CDR3: CATSRGNLADVSYNEQFF
size: many; J: TRBJ1-6; V: TRBV27; CDR3: CASSLLPGTVSPLHF
size: NA; J: TRBJ2-1; V: TRBV7-8; CDR3: CASSLSSGTVSYNEQFF
size: many; J: TRBJ2-3; V: TRBV3-2; CDR3: CASSPSGRGTDTQYF
size: many; J: TRBJ1-3; V: TRBV15; CDR3: CATSRTGTDRNTIYF
size: many; J: TRBJ2-1; V: TRBV18; CDR3: CASSPPWGGDNEQFF
size: few; J: TRBJ2-7; V: TRBV6-5; CDR3: CASRPSWTGNYEQYF
size: NA; J: TRBJ1-2; V: TRBV4-1; CDR3: CASSQGGQGNYGYTF
size: many; J: TRBJ2-2; V: TRBV19; CDR3: CASSKQGVEGTGELFF
size: many; J: TRBJ2-7; V: TRBV20-1; CDR3: CSASFLAGGFIREQYF
size: medium-sized; J: TRBJ1-2; V: TRBV6-4; CDR3: CASSDSPPGTGAYGYTF
size: many; J: TRBJ2-2; V: TRBV6-6; CDR3: CASSPLAGGTGELFF
size: many; J: TRBJ2-3; V: TRBV11-2; CDR3: CASSPNHGQPPDTQYF
size: NA; J: TRBJ2-5; V: TRBV11-2; CDR3: CASSEIRGQETQYF
size: many; J: TRBJ1-1; V: TRBV5-1; CDR3: CASSPDRAGTEAFF
size: many; J: TRBJ1-2; V: TRBV11-2; CDR3: CASSPRVFGYTF
size: many; J: TRBJ2-3; V: TRBV6-2/TRBV6-3; CDR3: CASSYSIAPPQQYF
size: NA; J: TRBJ1-1; V: TRBV19; CDR3: CASKEEVAFF